The clone carrying this TCR beta chain was detected a few times. The antigen remains unidentified. This sample stems from a study of identical twins. TCRdb reprocessed the 5' RACE reads via MiXCR and lists one record per CDR3 protein. The table shows hundreds of thousands of distinct CDR3 sequences, with about 12% occurring only once. Study-wide results and caveats: Out-of-frame beta sequences exhibited a weaker degree of excess twin sharing. Conclusions came from cross-sectional statistical analysis, not from following the same donors. While abundant cord blood beta clonotypes carried fewer insertions, memory repertoires showed no such pattern.

Germline V CDR1 and CDR2: ENHRY, SYGVKD. The CDR3 length is 20 residues. Deletions cut 6 bases from V and 0 bases from J, with 26 bases between. A further study also used this sample, focusing on yellow fever vaccine responses in identical twins. Turning to that study: Twin vaccine T cell responses reportedly seemed partly convergent, partly personalized.

The chain uses TRBV10-3 and TRBJ2-2; possible D gene TRBD1, 6 bases. This TCR was recovered from a woman younger than 35 in good health. Sequenced: PBMCs. CDR3 DNA: TGTGCCATCAGGTCCGCTTGGGGGACACAACAAAACTCGAACACCGGGGAGCTGTTTTTT. Residues: CAIRSAWGTQQNSNTGELFF.